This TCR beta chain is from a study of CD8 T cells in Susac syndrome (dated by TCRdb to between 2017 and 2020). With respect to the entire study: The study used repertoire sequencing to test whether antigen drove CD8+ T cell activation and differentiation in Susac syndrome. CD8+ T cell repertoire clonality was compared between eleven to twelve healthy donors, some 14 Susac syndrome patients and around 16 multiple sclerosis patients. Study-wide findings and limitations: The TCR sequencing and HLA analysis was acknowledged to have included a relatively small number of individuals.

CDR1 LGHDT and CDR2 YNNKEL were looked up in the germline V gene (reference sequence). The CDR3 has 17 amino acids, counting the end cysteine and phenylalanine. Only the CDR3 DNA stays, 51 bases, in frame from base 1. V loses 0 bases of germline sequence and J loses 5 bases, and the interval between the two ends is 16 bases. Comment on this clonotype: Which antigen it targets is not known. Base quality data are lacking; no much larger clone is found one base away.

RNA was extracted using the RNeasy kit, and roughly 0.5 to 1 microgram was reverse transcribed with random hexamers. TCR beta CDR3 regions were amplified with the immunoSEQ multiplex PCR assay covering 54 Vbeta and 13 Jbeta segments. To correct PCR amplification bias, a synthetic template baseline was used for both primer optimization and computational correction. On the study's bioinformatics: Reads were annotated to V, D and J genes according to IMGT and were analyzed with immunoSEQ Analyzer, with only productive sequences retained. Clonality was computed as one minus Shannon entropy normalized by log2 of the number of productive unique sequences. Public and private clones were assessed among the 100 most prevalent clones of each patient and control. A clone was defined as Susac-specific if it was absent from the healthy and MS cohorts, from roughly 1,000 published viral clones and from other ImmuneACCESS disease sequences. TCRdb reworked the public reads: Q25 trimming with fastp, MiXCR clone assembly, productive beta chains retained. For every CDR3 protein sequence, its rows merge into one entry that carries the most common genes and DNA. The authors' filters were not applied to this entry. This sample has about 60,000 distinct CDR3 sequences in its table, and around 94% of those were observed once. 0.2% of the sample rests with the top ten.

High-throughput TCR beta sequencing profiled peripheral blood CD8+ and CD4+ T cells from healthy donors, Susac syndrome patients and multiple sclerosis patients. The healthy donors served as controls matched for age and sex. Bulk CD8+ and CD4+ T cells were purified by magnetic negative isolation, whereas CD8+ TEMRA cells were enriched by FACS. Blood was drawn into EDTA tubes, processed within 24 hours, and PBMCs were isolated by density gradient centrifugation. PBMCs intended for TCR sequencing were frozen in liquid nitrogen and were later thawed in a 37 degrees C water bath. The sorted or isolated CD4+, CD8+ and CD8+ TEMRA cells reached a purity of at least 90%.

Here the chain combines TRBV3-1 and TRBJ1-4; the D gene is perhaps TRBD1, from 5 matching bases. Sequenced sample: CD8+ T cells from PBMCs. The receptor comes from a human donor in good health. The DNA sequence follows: TGTGCCAGCAGCCAAGATATAGGGCGGGACCAAAATGAAAAACTGTTTTTT. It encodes CASSQDIGRDQNEKLFF. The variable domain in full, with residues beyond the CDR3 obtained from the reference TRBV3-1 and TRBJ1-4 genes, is DTAVSQTPKYLVTQMGNDKSIKCEQNLGHDTMYWYKQDSKKFLKIMFSYNNKELIINETVPNRFSPKSPDKAHLNLHINSLELGDSAVYFCASSQDIGRDQNEKLFFGSGTQLSVL.